The clone carrying this TCR beta chain was observed at least ten times. Its antigen remains unknown. These data originate in a study of T cells after yellow fever vaccination. General study points: In post-booster samples, most primary-vaccination clones reappeared (roughly 96% CD4, roughly 88% CD8). Peak timing came faster in the weaker secondary response, day 5 versus 15.

This CDR3 has 15 residues. Per germline, CDR1 DFQATT and CDR2 SNEGSKA (reference sequence). The V segment lost 3 bases and the J segment 2 bases; nucleotides outside the gene matches: 5. For TCR, cDNA came from 5'RACE template switching, which added a universal primer site and UMIs. TCRdb used MiXCR to reprocess the 5' RACE reads, holding one entry per CDR3 protein. The sample contains more than 300,000 distinct CDR3 sequences, 3.5% to 5% of which appear only once. This material consisted of PBMCs, taken 15 days after the yellow fever booster vaccination. This receptor was identified in a man between 18 and 35 years old who received the YFV17D yellow fever vaccine. The rearrangement uses TRBV20-1 and TRBJ2-5, with 11 bases lining up with TRBD2. The CDR3 is CSASRLAGGQETQYF. The CDR3 region has the DNA TGCAGTGCTAGCCGTCTAGCGGGGGGACAAGAGACCCAGTACTTC.